This TCR beta chain was profiled in a study of blood T cell repertoires in COVID-19. Study details: The study drew acute and convalescent COVID-19 samples from the United States, Italy and Spain. Sources were T cells, B-cell-depleted T cells, or PBMCs; the material itself was cDNA or gDNA.

Per the authors' pipeline: How many nucleated cells were present was estimated from reference gene primer amplification. Repertoires were generated with immunoSEQ multiplex PCR, while TCRdb's copy carries only in-frame clones and drops some. V and J calls and clone size are given by that table; D and trimming were obtained from the DNA. The data contain 150,000 to 200,000 clones, around 86% of them singletons. This CDR3 comprises 18 residues. Trimming at V came to 5 bases and at J to 0 bases, leaving 7 bases not matched to a gene. Germline V lookup: CDR1 MNHEY, CDR2 SMNVEV (reference sequence). The source of this sequence is a woman under 40 with active or convalescent COVID-19. What was sequenced was peripheral blood. This rearrangement joins TRBV27 to TRBJ2-1; 13 nucleotides align to TRBD2. The CDR3, as DNA: TGTGCCAGCAGTCCCGGGACTAGCGGGATCCGCTCCTACAATGAGCAGTTCTTC. Its translation: CASSPGTSGIRSYNEQFF.